The 30 T cell receptor beta chains below come from one sample, sequenced in a study of shared T cell receptors in the human thymus. TCRdb keeps only in-frame clones here, not all; method: immunoSEQ multiplex PCR. The repertoire holds some 700,000 clones, with more than 75% as singletons. The sample was also reused in another study, on human thymus T cells.

Material: thymocytes. These receptors were collected from a boy under two years old with a congenital heart defect.

V gene TRBV7-6 combines with J gene TRBJ2-7; D unresolved. This CDR3 region has 14 residues. Germline V gene data show CDR1 as SGHVS and CDR2 as FNYEAQ. Trimming removed 1 base from V and 6 bases from J, with 13 bases in between. DNA for the CDR3: TGTGCCAGCAGCTTAGTCGGCGAACGGAGCGAGCAGTACTTC. It encodes CASSLVGERSEQYF.

The chain carries TRBV19 and TRBJ2-7; TRBD2 agrees at 15 bases. The CDR3 is 18 residues long. The germline V gene has CDR1 LNHDA and CDR2 SQIVND (reference sequence). The V segment lost 5 bases and the J segment 2 bases; nucleotides outside the gene matches: 10. CDR3 amino acids: CASSSPGTSGRPPYEQYF. CDR3 DNA: TGTGCCAGTAGTTCTCCCGGGACTAGCGGGAGGCCGCCCTACGAGCAGTACTTC.

The rearrangement joins TRBV7-8 to TRBJ1-4; D possibly corresponds to TRBD1 (5 bases). Trimming took off 4 bases at V and 5 bases at J, with 14 bases between the two ends. This CDR3 comprises 15 residues. The germline V gene encodes CDR1 SGHVS and CDR2 FQNEAQ. The CDR3 nucleotides read TGTGCCAGCAGCTGCGTGGACATAGAAAATGAAAAACTGTTTTTT. It specifies CASSCVDIENEKLFF.

The chain couples TRBV27 to TRBJ1-5, with 8 bases fitting TRBD1. CDR1 is MNHEY, CDR2 SMNVEV, per germline (reference sequence). CDR3 length: 17 residues. V was pared by 5 bases and J by 2 bases, with 11 bases of the junction left unmatched. This CDR3 is CASSTRQGKVGNQPQHF. Written as DNA, the CDR3 is TGTGCCAGCAGTACCCGACAGGGGAAGGTGGGCAATCAGCCCCAGCATTTT.

The gene calls are TRBV7-9 and TRBJ2-7; TRBD2 might be the D (6 bases). This CDR3 has 18 amino acids. CDR1 SEHNR and CDR2 FQNEAQ come from the germline V gene (reference sequence). V was trimmed by 5 bases and J by 1 base, leaving 24 bases between them. DNA of the CDR3: TGTGCCAGCAGCCTGAATCGGAGGGACCACCCGGGATCCTACGAGCAGTACTTC. Translation: CASSLNRRDHPGSYEQYF.

J is TRBJ1-2 and V is TRBV5-1; no clear D. CDR1 SGHRS and CDR2 YFSETQ come from the germline V gene. Trimming cost V 0 bases and J 5 bases, with 8 bases left between them. The CDR3 is 13 amino acids. The CDR3 DNA sequence: TGCGCCAGCAGCTTGGACACCCCTTATGGCTACACCTTC. It yields the protein CASSLDTPYGYTF.

The chain recombines TRBV19 with TRBJ1-5, with 9 bases aligning to TRBD1. V gave up 3 bases and J gave up 9 bases; unmatched junction bases: 6. Germline values: CDR1 LNHDA, CDR2 SQIVND (reference sequence). The CDR3 spans 14 residues. The CDR3: CASSMGQGPGPQHF. The DNA for the CDR3 is TGTGCCAGTAGTATGGGACAGGGCCCAGGGCCCCAGCATTTT.

The CDR3 sequence is CASSYSGRGQETQYF. CDR3 nucleotide sequence: TGTGCCAGCAGCTATAGCGGGAGGGGACAAGAGACCCAGTACTTC. V usage is TRBV7-2 and J usage is TRBJ2-5; 11 bases are shared with TRBD2. The CDR3 is 15 amino acids. Germline V gene data show CDR1 as SGHTA and CDR2 as FQGNSA. V lost 4 bases, J lost 2 bases, and 3 bases stayed unmatched.

This chain uses TRBV28 with TRBJ2-7; 8 bases line up with TRBD1. With 6 bases clipped from V and 3 bases from J, the junction kept 10 bases outside the gene matches. Germline CDR1 reads MDHEN; CDR2 reads SYDVKM. This CDR3 has 15 residues. This CDR3 is CASRPGQGFRYEQYF. The CDR3 bases are TGTGCCAGCAGACCTGGACAGGGCTTCCGCTACGAGCAGTACTTC.

The chain couples TRBV18 to TRBJ2-1, with 10 bases identical to TRBD1. Germline V gene data show CDR1 as KGHSH and CDR2 as LQKENI. V lost 4 bases to trimming and J lost 7 bases; unmatched junction nucleotides: 16. CDR3 length: 18 residues. Here the CDR3 reads CASSRRPGTGERYNEQFF. The CDR3 DNA reads as TGTGCCAGCTCACGTCGGCCTGGGACAGGGGAACGGTATAATGAGCAGTTCTTC.

This chain joins TRBV29-1 and TRBJ2-1, with D possibly being TRBD1 (5 bases). The CDR3 has 15 residues. V lost 5 bases, J lost 8 bases, and 22 bases lay in between. Germline V gene data show CDR1 as SQVTM and CDR2 as ANQGSEA. The CDR3: CSVPATEPYGDEQFF. As DNA, the CDR3 is TGCAGCGTTCCGGCGACAGAGCCGTATGGGGATGAGCAGTTCTTC.

The chain uses TRBV27 and TRBJ2-3; TRBD1 agrees at 11 bases. V lost 5 bases and J lost 5; bases outside the gene matches: 3. CDR3 size: 14 residues. Germline V gives CDR1 MNHEY, CDR2 SMNVEV (reference sequence). In DNA, the CDR3 is TGTGCCAGCAGTCCCGGGACAGGGGGAGATACGCAGTATTTT. Its protein is CASSPGTGGDTQYF.

The V gene is TRBV7-2, the J gene TRBJ2-7; the match to TRBD2 covers 7 bases. The CDR3 loop spans 15 amino acids. Germline values: CDR1 SGHTA, CDR2 FQGNSA. Trimming took 5 bases from V and 4 from J; bases not matched to a gene: 11. CDR3: CASSRTGTTLYEQYF. CDR3 coding DNA: TGTGCCAGCAGCCGGACCGGGACTACCCTATACGAGCAGTACTTC. Based on the CDR3 plus reference TRBV7-2 and TRBJ2-7, the full variable domain is GAGVSQSPSNKVTEKGKDVELRCDPISGHTALYWYRQSLGQGLEFLIYFQGNSAPDKSGLPSDRFSAERTGGSVSTLTIQRTQQEDSAVYLCASSRTGTTLYEQYFGPGTRLTVT.

This chain joins TRBV5-1 and TRBJ2-2; 7 bases match TRBD2. The J segment lost 2 bases and the V segment lost 2 bases, leaving 6 bases of the junction unmatched. Germline assignment: CDR1 SGHRS and CDR2 YFSETQ. CDR3 size: 16 residues. CDR3 region: CASSLRPGGNTGELFF. CDR3 coding DNA: TGCGCCAGCAGCTTACGTCCGGGAGGAAACACCGGGGAGCTGTTTTTT.

This chain joins TRBV5-4 and TRBJ2-7, with 8 bases that match TRBD1. J gave up 8 bases and V 4 bases, and 11 bases lay outside the gene matches. CDR3 length: 14 residues. Germline assignment: CDR1 SGHNT and CDR2 YYREEE (reference sequence). DNA of the CDR3: TGTGCCAGCAGCGTCCGGGACAGGATGGTACAGCAGTACTTC. It specifies CASSVRDRMVQQYF.

This chain joins TRBV5-6 and TRBJ2-2, with D perhaps matching TRBD2 (5 bases). The CDR3 loop spans 16 amino acids. V was shortened by 2 bases and J by 1 base, with 12 bases between the two germline ends. Looked up from germline, CDR1 is SGHDT and CDR2 is YYEEEE. CDR3 nucleotide sequence: TGTGCCAGCAGCTTCGACGACTACTTGAACACCGGGGAGCTGTTTTTT. Its translation: CASSFDDYLNTGELFF. Together with reference TRBV5-6 and TRBJ2-2, the CDR3 gives the full variable domain: DAGVTQSPTHLIKTRGQQVTLRCSPKSGHDTVSWYQQALGQGPQFIFQYYEEEERQRGNFPDRFSGHQFPNYSSELNVNALLLGDSALYLCASSFDDYLNTGELFFGEGSRLTVL.

The chain joins TRBV4-3 to TRBJ1-4; TRBD1 agrees at 9 bases. The CDR3 runs to 15 residues. After removal of 3 bases from V and 5 bases from J, the junction contained 4 bases not matched to a gene. CDR1 is LGHNA and CDR2 is YSLEER in the germline V gene. CDR3 amino acids: CASSHTGTGNEKLFF. CDR3 DNA sequence: TGCGCCAGCAGCCACACCGGGACAGGGAATGAAAAACTGTTTTTT.

This chain's CDR3 is CASSPIPGSSYNEQFF. CDR3 sequence (DNA): TGTGCCAGCTCACCTATACCGGGATCCTCCTACAATGAGCAGTTCTTC. This chain links TRBV18 with TRBJ2-1; the D gene is possibly TRBD2 (5 bases). This CDR3 comprises 16 residues. Trimming cost V 3 bases and J 0 bases, with 12 bases left between them. Germline V gene data show CDR1 as KGHSH and CDR2 as LQKENI.

This clone was recorded a few times. V gene TRBV4-3 combines with J gene TRBJ2-7, with 10 bases aligning to TRBD1. V trimming: 2 bases; J trimming: 5 bases; junction bases outside the gene matches: 6. This CDR3 region has 15 residues. Germline CDR1 LGHNA, CDR2 YSLEER. In DNA, the CDR3 is TGCGCCAGCAGCCAACAGACAGGGGGCATCGACGAGCAGTACTTC. Amino acid sequence: CASSQQTGGIDEQYF.

This clone was picked up one time. The chain combines TRBV18 with TRBJ2-5; a weak D match, TRBD2 (6 bases). This CDR3 comprises 20 residues. Trimming pared 4 bases from V and 1 base from J, leaving 28 bases between. Germline V gives CDR1 KGHSH, CDR2 LQKENI. Here the CDR3 DNA reads TGTGCCAGCTCACGCGCGCGCGGACGACTAGATAAGCCCCCCCAAGAGACCCAGTACTTC. It codes for CASSRARGRLDKPPQETQYF. The full variable domain, its missing parts supplied by reference TRBV18 and TRBJ2-5, is NAGVMQNPRHLVRRRGQEARLRCSPMKGHSHVYWYRQLPEEGLKFMVYLQKENIIDESGMPKERFSAEFPKEGPSILRIQQVVRGDSAAYFCASSRARGRLDKPPQETQYFGPGTRLLVL.

The chain employs TRBV4-2 and TRBJ2-7; the match to TRBD2 covers 8 bases. Germline V gene sequence: CDR1 LGHNA, CDR2 YNFKEQ. V was pared by 0 bases and J by 0 bases, with 10 bases of the junction left unmatched. CDR3 length: 18 residues. For the CDR3, the DNA is TGTGCCAGCAGCCAAGATGGCGCTAGCGGGCCCAGCTCCTACGAGCAGTACTTC. Protein product: CASSQDGASGPSSYEQYF.

The rearrangement links TRBV2 to TRBJ2-7; a possible D gene is TRBD2 (5 bases). This CDR3 region has 17 residues. CDR1 SNHLY and CDR2 FYNNEI come from the germline V gene. V gave up 6 bases and J gave up 4 bases, with 25 bases separating them. The CDR3 DNA is TGTGCCAGCAGGCCCTTCCTTGCGGTCCGGGGTTGGTACGAGCAGTACTTC. The encoded protein is CASRPFLAVRGWYEQYF.

This chain uses TRBV5-5 with TRBJ1-1; D is ambiguous. Per germline, CDR1 SGHKS and CDR2 YYEKEE (reference sequence). The CDR3 is 14 amino acids. Trimming removed 0 bases at V and 2 bases at J, with 8 bases between. CDR3 nucleotides: TGTGCCAGCAGCTTGGGAGGTGTTAACACTGAAGCTTTCTTT. It translates to CASSLGGVNTEAFF.

This chain joins TRBV25-1 and TRBJ2-7; tentative D call: TRBD1 (6 bases). With 6 bases removed from V and 6 bases from J, the gap between germline ends came to 21 bases. The CDR3 loop spans 15 amino acids. CDR1 and CDR2 from the germline V gene are MGHDK and SYGVNS. CDR3 protein: CASSPRQGRPSEQYF. The CDR3 DNA is TGTGCCAGCAGCCCTCGGCAGGGGCGACCCTCCGAGCAGTACTTC.

In regard to this clone: A read error may account for a junction end that differs from germline. The sample has other DNA sequences that encode this CDR3 too. The chain joins TRBV12-5 to TRBJ2-1; TRBD2 might be the D (6 bases). The germline V gene encodes CDR1 LGHNT and CDR2 FRNRAP. CDR3 length: 14 amino acids. CDR3 coding DNA: TGCGCTAGACCCGTGGGGCGGGGAGACAATGAGCAGTTCTTC. Translation: CARPVGRGDNEQFF.

The chain joins TRBV5-1 to TRBJ2-2, with D possibly being TRBD2 (5 bases). Germline V gives CDR1 SGHRS, CDR2 YFSETQ. The CDR3 is made up of 16 amino acids. V was trimmed by 4 bases and J by 0 bases, leaving 13 bases between them. The CDR3 loop reads CASSPGGAANTGELFF. The CDR3 coding sequence is TGCGCCAGCAGCCCCGGAGGAGCCGCGAACACCGGGGAGCTGTTTTTT. Based on the CDR3 plus reference TRBV5-1 and TRBJ2-2, the full variable domain is KAGVTQTPRYLIKTRGQQVTLSCSPISGHRSVSWYQQTPGQGLQFLFEYFSETQRNKGNFPGRFSGRQFSNSRSEMNVSTLELGDSALYLCASSPGGAANTGELFFGEGSRLTVL.

This chain uses TRBV6-6 with TRBJ2-3, with a weak D call TRBD1 (6 bases). The V and J ends lost 6 bases and 2 bases respectively, with 18 bases between them. In germline, CDR1 is MNHNY, CDR2 SVGAGI (reference sequence). The CDR3 totals 16 residues. The CDR3 here is CASSLFARGFTDTQYF. As DNA, the CDR3 is TGTGCCAGCAGCCTGTTCGCTAGGGGGTTCACAGATACGCAGTATTTT.

This chain uses TRBV27 with TRBJ2-2, with 11 bases fitting TRBD1. V was clipped by 4 bases and J by 4 bases; unmatched bases: 8. Looked up from germline, CDR1 is MNHEY and CDR2 is SMNVEV (reference sequence). The CDR3 loop spans 17 amino acids. The CDR3 reads CASSSTGQGVVTGELFF. DNA for the CDR3: TGTGCCAGCAGTTCCACGGGACAGGGGGTCGTCACCGGGGAGCTGTTTTTT.

V and J are TRBV7-9 and TRBJ1-3; possibly TRBD1 for D (5 bases). The CDR3 is 15 residues long. V was clipped by 6 bases and J by 4 bases, with 16 bases between them. Germline values: CDR1 SEHNR, CDR2 FQNEAQ (reference sequence). In DNA form, the CDR3 reads TGTGCCAGCAGTTTAACGGGGGTTGGAGGAAACACCATATATTTT. The encoded protein is CASSLTGVGGNTIYF. The variable domain in full, completed from reference TRBV7-9 and TRBJ1-3, reads DTGVSQNPRHKITKRGQNVTFRCDPISEHNRLYWYRQTLGQGPEFLTYFQNEAQLEKSRLLSDRFSAERPKGSFSTLEIQRTEQGDSAMYLCASSLTGVGGNTIYFGEGSWLTVV.

V gene TRBV19 combines with J gene TRBJ1-1; D unclear. The germline V and J ends were trimmed by 6 bases and 5 bases, with 16 bases remaining between them. Germline V gene data show CDR1 as LNHDA and CDR2 as SQIVND (reference sequence). The CDR3 length is 14 residues. CDR3 coding DNA: TGTGCCAGTAGCCCAAGGAGGGCGGGGACTGAAGCTTTCTTT. Its translation: CASSPRRAGTEAFF.